This T cell receptor (beta chain) appears in the sequencing data of a study of cytomegalovirus exposure and HLA in healthy donors. Study as a whole: Genotyping showed 81% of roughly 400 donors falling in the Caucasian-associated ancestry cluster.

General study findings and limits: Some TCR beta chains (around 160 of them) were listed as cytomegalovirus-associated.

The V and J ends lost 3 bases and 7 bases, in that order; junction bases with no gene match: 7. Germline CDR1 reads SQVTM; CDR2 reads ANQGSEA. This CDR3 region has 14 residues. Notes on this clone: What it recognizes is unknown.

The PCR had 60 Vbeta and 13 Jbeta primers. Produced via immunoSEQ multiplex PCR; TCRdb's table is partial and in-frame only. The sample totals about 100,000 clones. This chain joins TRBV29-1 and TRBJ2-1; 9 bases are shared with TRBD1. Sequenced: PBMCs. This clonotype was sampled from a girl aged 5-17 years in good health and CMV-seropositive. DNA of the CDR3: TGCAGCGTTGATGGGGACAGGGTGGTGAATGAGCAGTTCTTC. Encoded protein: CSVDGDRVVNEQFF.